Listed below are T cell receptor beta chains from one sample, sequenced in a study of blood T cell repertoires in COVID-19. TCRdb's table, derived via immunoSEQ multiplex PCR, lists solely in-frame clones and lacks some. The profile shows roughly 340,000 clones, roughly 90% of them singletons. The specimen was peripheral blood. Receptor source: a young woman with COVID-19, enrolled during active disease. Each CDR3 is given with its conserved first and last residue. The D gene is left open where the match is weak. Part of the rows lack a size; the others show once, few, many or a class for expanded clones.

TRBJ2-3,-,-,TRBV2,CASSEVVGADTQYF,TGTGCCAGCAGTGAAGTGGTGGGCGCAGATACGCAGTATTTT
TRBJ1-1,TRBD1,-,TRBV18,CASSGQGAFPAFF,TGTGCCAGCTCTGGACAGGGGGCATTCCCAGCTTTCTTT
TRBJ1-1,-,-,TRBV15,CATSRDFAGATEAFF,TGTGCCACCAGCAGAGATTTCGCAGGGGCCACTGAAGCTTTCTTT
TRBJ2-5,-,once,TRBV13,CASSLGRAKTQYF,TGTGCCAGCAGCTTAGGTAGAGCGAAGACCCAGTACTTC
TRBJ1-1,-,few,TRBV7-8,CASSRVQGVTEAFF,TGTGCCAGCAGCCGAGTTCAGGGCGTAACTGAAGCTTTCTTT
TRBJ2-1,-,-,TRBV11-3,CASSLDQGQNNEQFF,TGTGCCAGCAGCTTAGATCAAGGACAGAACAATGAGCAGTTCTTC
TRBJ2-6,TRBD1,-,TRBV19,CASSPWGTAASGANVLTF,TGTGCCAGTAGTCCCTGGGGGACAGCCGCCTCTGGGGCCAACGTCCTGACTTTC
TRBJ2-4,-,-,TRBV11-2,CASSFYEKNIQYF,TGTGCCAGCAGCTTTTACGAGAAAAACATTCAGTACTTC
TRBJ1-1,-,-,TRBV4-2,CASSPGNSNTEAFF,TGTGCCAGCAGCCCGGGGAATTCGAACACTGAAGCTTTCTTT
TRBJ2-1,TRBD1,-,TRBV5-1,CASSLNTGGPYNEQFF,TGCGCCAGCAGCTTGAACACAGGGGGACCATACAATGAGCAGTTCTTC
TRBJ1-1,-,-,TRBV29-1,CSVLSGLRNTEAFF,TGCAGCGTTCTTTCGGGTCTCCGGAACACTGAAGCTTTCTTT
TRBJ2-2,TRBD1,-,TRBV19,CASSIGQGNTGELFF,TGTGCCAGTAGTATAGGACAGGGTAACACCGGGGAGCTGTTTTTT